The 22 T cell receptor beta chains given below trace back to one sample, sequenced in a study of regulatory T cells in long-lasting Graves disease. As for time point: newly diagnosed GD, antithyroid drugs for less than 3 months. RNA isolated from PBMCs was used to make the TCR library. Combining iRepertoire HTBI primers with Arm-PCR of CDR3 regions, the authors built TCR beta libraries. One entry per CDR3 protein results from TCRdb running MiXCR on the multiplex PCR reads. This table holds about 440,000 distinct CDR3 sequences, approximately 15% found once. These data were likewise used in another study, on T cells in Graves' hyperthyroidism and ophthalmopathy.

The sample consisted of peripheral blood mononuclear cells (PBMCs), taken at new diagnosis, from a patient treated with antithyroid drugs. The origin of the receptors is a woman in her twenties or thirties with Graves disease.

This clonotype was seen ten or more times. DNA of the CDR3: TGTGCCAGCAGCTTAGATGTGGGGCTCGCTGAAGCTTTCTTT. Residues: CASSLDVGLAEAFF. The V and J genes are TRBV11-2 and TRBJ1-1, with D perhaps matching TRBD1 (5 bases). This CDR3 spans 14 amino acids. Germline assignment: CDR1 SGHAT and CDR2 FQNNGV. V was clipped by 0 bases and J by 6 bases, with 11 bases between them. Drawing the rest from reference TRBV11-2 and TRBJ1-1, the complete variable domain is EAGVAQSPRYKIIEKRQSVAFWCNPISGHATLYWYQQILGQGPKLLIQFQNNGVVDDSQLPKDRFSAERLKGVDSTLKIQPAKLEDSAVYLCASSLDVGLAEAFFGQGTRLTVV.

There are a few counts of this clonotype. V and J are TRBV7-9 and TRBJ1-1; D is uncertain. Germline loops: CDR1 SEHNR, CDR2 FQNEAQ (reference sequence). The CDR3 covers 13 residues. Trimming stripped 6 bases from V and 0 bases from J, with 8 bases between. The CDR3 DNA reads as TGTGCCAGCAGTTCCGAGCTGAACACTGAAGCTTTCTTT. It is translated as CASSSELNTEAFF.

Only a few counts were recorded for this clonotype. This chain uses TRBV4-1 with TRBJ2-7, with D possibly TRBD2 on 5 matching bases. There are 17 residues in the CDR3. Germline V CDR1 and CDR2: MGHRA, YSYEKL. V was shortened by 2 bases and J by 7 bases, with 24 bases between the two germline ends. Written as DNA, the CDR3 is TGCGCCAGCAGCCAAATTATCAGCGGAAACGAAGTCGGGGAGCAGTACTTC. This encodes CASSQIISGNEVGEQYF.

This clonotype has ten or more counts. The J gene is TRBJ2-7, the V gene TRBV27; 10 nucleotides align to TRBD2. Germline CDR1 MNHEY, CDR2 SMNVEV (reference sequence). V lost 3 bases to trimming and J lost 6 bases; unmatched junction nucleotides: 5. This CDR3 spans 14 amino acids. CDR3 nucleotide sequence: TGTGCCAGCAGTTTCGGGCTAGCGGGAGCCGAGCAGTACTTC. Protein: CASSFGLAGAEQYF.

In its sample, this clonotype was seen many times. The chain joins TRBV6-1 to TRBJ2-1; TRBD2 matches 12 bases. Germline lookup yields CDR1 MNHNS and CDR2 SASEGT. Trimming cost V 6 bases and J 4 bases; bases outside gene matches: 4. There are 15 residues in the CDR3. CDR3 sequence reads: CASRAGTSGYNEQFF. The CDR3 region has the DNA TGTGCCAGCAGGGCGGGGACTAGCGGGTACAATGAGCAGTTCTTC.

The chain has TRBV7-9 and TRBJ2-3; the D gene is possibly TRBD1 (5 bases). Germline values: CDR1 SEHNR, CDR2 FQNEAQ (reference sequence). Trimming pared 4 bases from V and 2 bases from J, leaving 19 bases between. The CDR3 totals 17 residues. CDR3 nucleotides: TGTGCCAGCAGCTGGGCCCTGGGGCGAACTAACACAGATACGCAGTATTTT. Residues: CASSWALGRTNTDTQYF.

This clonotype was observed a handful of times. The chain links TRBV20-1 to TRBJ1-5; D possibly corresponds to TRBD1 (5 bases). Germline lookup yields CDR1 DFQATT and CDR2 SNEGSKA (reference sequence). This CDR3 has 15 residues. Trimming removed 3 bases from V and 0 bases from J, with 12 bases in between. The CDR3 coding sequence is TGCAGTGCTAGTGGGGCAGGGTATAGCAATCAGCCCCAGCATTTT. Translation: CSASGAGYSNQPQHF.

This clonotype was counted at least ten times. The chain has TRBV15 and TRBJ1-2; the D is unclear. Germline V CDR1 and CDR2: LNHNV, YYDKDF (reference sequence). The CDR3 loop spans 15 amino acids. V lost 5 bases and J 8 bases, leaving 21 bases between the germline ends. Here the CDR3 DNA reads TGTGCCACCAGCCGACCCTCGACGACGTCGGGAGGCTACACCTTC. Translated, it gives CATSRPSTTSGGYTF.

Note on this clonotype: An end of the junction differs from the germline gene, which may be a read error. This rearrangement joins TRBV7-9 to TRBJ1-2; 9 bases agree with TRBD1. From germline, CDR1 is SEHNR and CDR2 FQNEAQ (reference sequence). This CDR3 comprises 14 residues. The CDR3 reads CAGSFATGGYGYTF. The CDR3 DNA reads TGTGCCGGCAGCTTTGCGACAGGGGGGTATGGCTACACCTTC. Based on the CDR3 plus reference TRBV7-9 and TRBJ1-2, the full variable domain is DTGVSQNPRHKITKRGQNVTFRCDPISEHNRLYWYRQTLGQGPEFLTYFQNEAQLEKSRLLSDRFSAERPKGSFSTLEIQRTEQGDSAMYLCAGSFATGGYGYTFGSGTRLTVV.

This clonotype occurred many times. The chain recombines TRBV30 with TRBJ1-5; unclear D gene. The CDR3 sequence is 12 residues long. Trimming pared 4 bases from V and 1 base from J, leaving 5 bases between. CDR1 is GTSNPN, CDR2 SVGIG, per germline (reference sequence). The CDR3 bases are TGTGCCTGGAAGGTGAGCAATCAGCCCCAGCATTTT. Translation: CAWKVSNQPQHF.

This clonotype was seen a handful of times. The gene calls are TRBV19 and TRBJ2-1; possible D gene TRBD2, 6 bases. With 7 bases removed from V and 0 bases from J, the gap between germline ends came to 13 bases. The CDR3 contains 15 residues. Per the germline V gene, CDR1 is LNHDA and CDR2 is SQIVND (reference sequence). The CDR3 bases are TGTGCCAGTATGTCGGGGGACCTCTCCTACAATGAGCAGTTCTTC. Translation: CASMSGDLSYNEQFF.

This clonotype has only a few counts. The chain links TRBV20-1 to TRBJ1-4; tentatively, D is TRBD1 (5 bases). Germline lookup yields CDR1 DFQATT and CDR2 SNEGSKA (reference sequence). This CDR3 spans 16 amino acids. Trimming cost V 4 bases and J 4 bases, with 19 bases left between them. As DNA, the CDR3 is TGCAGTGCTATGGGCCTTGGCGGGGCTCATAATGAAAAACTGTTTTTT. Amino acids: CSAMGLGGAHNEKLFF.

This clonotype turned up a few times. V usage is TRBV29-1 and J usage is TRBJ2-5; D uncertain. V was trimmed by 2 bases and J by 2 bases, leaving 12 bases between them. Per germline, CDR1 SQVTM and CDR2 ANQGSEA. The CDR3 contains 14 residues. The CDR3 reads CSVELYIGQETQYF. CDR3 bases: TGCAGCGTTGAATTGTATATAGGGCAAGAGACCCAGTACTTC.

Remarks on this clonotype: This may be a read error: a much more frequent sequence differs by one nucleotide. The chain joins TRBV13 to TRBJ2-3, with TRBD2 matching 9 bases. V lost 1 base, J lost 0 bases, and 5 bases stayed unmatched. This CDR3 is 17 amino acids long. Germline CDR1 reads PRHDT; CDR2 reads FYEKMQ (reference sequence). CDR3 nucleotide sequence: TGTGCCAGCAGCTTAGAAGATAGCGGGGGCAGCACAGATACGCAGTATTTT. It specifies CASSLEDSGGSTDTQYF.

This sequence joins TRBV29-1 and TRBJ1-2; tentatively, D is TRBD1 (5 bases). The germline V and J ends were trimmed by 7 bases and 5 bases, with 20 bases remaining between them. Per the germline V gene, CDR1 is SQVTM and CDR2 is ANQGSEA. This CDR3 spans 14 amino acids. This CDR3 is CSASKGETSYGYTF. The CDR3 bases are TGCAGCGCAAGTAAAGGGGAGACGTCGTATGGCTACACCTTC.

This clonotype came up many times. The chain has TRBV11-2 and TRBJ2-1; D is possibly TRBD1 (6 bases). Germline loops: CDR1 SGHAT, CDR2 FQNNGV. The CDR3 runs 12 residues. V gave up 5 bases and J gave up 8 bases, with 10 bases separating them. CDR3 nucleotide sequence: TGTGCCAGCAGCCGAAGGACAGATGAGCAGTTCTTC. Its protein is CASSRRTDEQFF.

This clonotype has ten or more counts. This chain connects TRBV30 to TRBJ2-7; TRBD1 might be the D (6 bases). Per the germline V gene, CDR1 is GTSNPN and CDR2 is SVGIG (reference sequence). This CDR3 has 14 amino acids. V was trimmed by 5 bases and J by 0 bases, leaving 14 bases between them. CDR3 DNA: TGTGCCTGGGGGCCGGGACATGTCTCCTACGAGCAGTACTTC. This sequence encodes CAWGPGHVSYEQYF.

In its sample, this clonotype was seen a few times. The rearrangement joins TRBV12-5 to TRBJ2-2; D possibly corresponds to TRBD1 (6 bases). CDR1 and CDR2 from the germline V gene are LGHNT and FRNRAP. Trimming pared 6 bases from V and 5 bases from J, leaving 13 bases between. This CDR3 has 14 residues. The CDR3, as DNA: TGTGCTAGTGGGGGGGCATCAGTGACCGGGGAGCTGTTTTTT. This gives the protein CASGGASVTGELFF. Full variable domain (missing parts from reference TRBV12-5 and TRBJ2-2): DARVTQTPRHKVTEMGQEVTMRCQPILGHNTVFWYRQTMMQGLELLAYFRNRAPLDDSGMPKDRFSAEMPDATLATLKIQPSEPRDSAVYFCASGGASVTGELFFGEGSRLTVL.

Many counts were recorded for this clonotype. The chain combines TRBV11-2 with TRBJ2-7; 7 bases match TRBD2. V lost 4 bases, J lost 5 bases, and 11 bases stayed unmatched. The germline V gene has CDR1 SGHAT and CDR2 FQNNGV. The CDR3 is 15 residues long. CDR3 nucleotide sequence: TGTGCCAGCAGCTCTTCGGGGAGCGGACTAGACGAGCAGTACTTC. Its translation is CASSSSGSGLDEQYF.

The chain carries TRBV30 and TRBJ2-6, with 7 bases lining up with TRBD2. Germline loops: CDR1 GTSNPN, CDR2 SVGIG (reference sequence). V lost 8 bases, J lost 2 bases, and 3 bases stayed unmatched. The CDR3 totals 13 residues. CDR3 sequence reads: CARLAAGANVLTF. CDR3 sequence (DNA): TGTGCCCGGCTAGCGGCTGGGGCCAACGTCCTGACTTTC.

The V and J genes are TRBV5-4 and TRBJ1-6; 10 nucleotides agree with TRBD1. Losses at the gene ends were 4 bases for V and 8 bases for J; bases not matched to a gene: 9. The CDR3 contains 16 residues. Germline lookup yields CDR1 SGHNT and CDR2 YYREEE (reference sequence). The DNA for the CDR3 is TGTGCCAGCAGCGCCGGGACAGGGGCTAGGGATTCACCCCTCCACTTT. Translating it yields CASSAGTGARDSPLHF.

This clonotype has ten or more counts. This chain connects TRBV27 to TRBJ1-4, with D tentatively TRBD1 (6 bases). Trimming took off 4 bases at V and 8 bases at J, with 14 bases between the two ends. Germline V gene lookup returns CDR1 MNHEY and CDR2 SMNVEV (reference sequence). This CDR3 comprises 14 residues. In DNA form, the CDR3 reads TGTGCCAGCAGTTGGAGGGGGGTATCGGAAAAACTGTTTTTT. Its protein is CASSWRGVSEKLFF.